These 20 T cell receptor beta chains came from one sample sequenced in a study of T cells after yellow fever vaccination. TCRdb passed the 5' RACE reads through MiXCR, listing each CDR3 protein once. The sample carries more than 350,000 distinct CDR3 sequences, 11% recorded once. The material was PBMCs, obtained on the day of the first yellow fever vaccination. Source of these receptors: a man aged 18 to 30 who received the YFV17D yellow fever vaccine.

This chain uses TRBV9 with TRBJ2-1, with TRBD2 as a possible D gene (5 bases). V dropped 0 bases and J dropped 3 bases, with 10 bases sitting between them. CDR1 and CDR2 (germline): SGDLS, YYNGEE. The CDR3 consists of 15 residues. The CDR3 nucleotides are TGTGCCAGCAGCGTAGCTCCCGGGGTCTACAATGAGCAGTTCTTC. Translation gives CASSVAPGVYNEQFF.

This clonotype was counted only a few times. V usage is TRBV3-1 and J usage is TRBJ2-1; perhaps D is TRBD1 or TRBD2 (5 bases each). This CDR3 contains 15 residues. Germline V gene sequence: CDR1 LGHDT, CDR2 YNNKEL (reference sequence). The ends were cut back, 5 bases at V and 6 bases at J, with 17 bases in the middle. This CDR3 reads CASSKGTGTRNEQFF. The CDR3 coding sequence is TGTGCCAGCAGCAAAGGGACGGGAACCCGCAATGAGCAGTTCTTC.

The table lists this clonotype with many counts. The junction differs from germline at one of its ends, possibly a read error. The chain has TRBV18 and TRBJ2-5, with TRBD1 matching 7 bases. From germline, CDR1 is KGHSH and CDR2 LQKENI. This CDR3 is 13 amino acids long. Here the CDR3 DNA reads TGCGCCAGCAGCCGGGACAGACAAGAGACCCAGTACTTC. Translated, it gives CASSRDRQETQYF.

This clonotype showed up just a few times. The gene calls are TRBV2 and TRBJ2-1, with D possibly matching TRBD2 (5 bases). Germline assignment: CDR1 SNHLY and CDR2 FYNNEI. V was trimmed by 8 bases and J by 4 bases, leaving 15 bases between them. The CDR3 sequence is 14 residues long. CDR3 in amino acids: CASRGRAVYNEQFF. In DNA form, the CDR3 reads TGTGCCAGCCGAGGCCGAGCGGTTTACAATGAGCAGTTCTTC.

A few counts support this clonotype. The V call is TRBV7-9, the J call TRBJ2-5, with D perhaps matching TRBD1 or TRBD2 (5 bases each). The CDR3 spans 15 residues. Germline V gene sequence: CDR1 SEHNR, CDR2 FQNEAQ (reference sequence). Trimming took 2 bases from V and 0 from J, leaving 10 bases between them. The CDR3 reads CASSLRGSDQETQYF. The CDR3 DNA reads as TGTGCCAGCAGCTTACGGGGCTCCGACCAAGAGACCCAGTACTTC. The full variable domain, with the rest looked up from reference TRBV7-9 and TRBJ2-5, is DTGVSQNPRHKITKRGQNVTFRCDPISEHNRLYWYRQTLGQGPEFLTYFQNEAQLEKSRLLSDRFSAERPKGSFSTLEIQRTEQGDSAMYLCASSLRGSDQETQYFGPGTRLLVL.

The gene calls are TRBV14 and TRBJ1-2; tentative D call: TRBD1 (5 bases). The germline V and J ends were trimmed by 1 base and 4 bases, with 10 bases remaining between them. Germline values: CDR1 SGHDN, CDR2 FVKESK. The CDR3 is 14 residues long. The CDR3 reads CASSQGGYSYGYTF. The CDR3, as DNA: TGTGCCAGCAGCCAAGGGGGGTACAGCTATGGCTACACCTTC.

This clonotype has a handful of counts. V is TRBV19 and J is TRBJ1-1, with 10 bases lining up with TRBD1. Unmatched junction bases numbered 9, after V lost 8 bases and J lost 3 bases. The CDR3 length is 15 residues. Germline V gene lookup returns CDR1 LNHDA and CDR2 SQIVND (reference sequence). The CDR3 sequence: CASVDRGRGDTEAFF. For the CDR3, the DNA is TGTGCCAGTGTAGACAGGGGGCGCGGGGACACTGAAGCTTTCTTT.

A few counts support this clonotype. The V and J genes are TRBV5-5 and TRBJ2-5; D is possibly TRBD1 (6 bases). The V end lost 0 bases, the J end lost 4 bases, and 7 bases lay between the germline ends. This CDR3 has 13 amino acids. Germline CDR1 and CDR2: SGHKS and YYEKEE (reference sequence). The DNA for the CDR3 is TGTGCCAGCAGCTTGGTGGGGGCAGAGACCCAGTACTTC. Protein: CASSLVGAETQYF.

This rearrangement joins TRBV15 to TRBJ1-1; no reliable D call. Germline loops: CDR1 LNHNV, CDR2 YYDKDF (reference sequence). CDR3 length: 13 residues. Trimming pared 1 base from V and 9 bases from J, leaving 12 bases between. DNA for the CDR3: TGTGCCACCAGCAGAGGTGAGAGAGACAAAGCTTTCTTT. Translated: CATSRGERDKAFF.

The CDR3 loop is CASSQDQGRSTNYGYTF. The CDR3 coding sequence is TGCGCCAGCAGCCAAGATCAGGGGAGGTCCACTAACTATGGCTACACCTTC. The gene calls are TRBV4-1 and TRBJ1-2; D possibly corresponds to TRBD1 (6 bases). The CDR3 consists of 17 residues. Germline V lookup: CDR1 MGHRA, CDR2 YSYEKL. The V end was cut by 0 bases, the J end by 0 bases, with 14 bases between.

This clonotype has just a few counts. The chain links TRBV20-1 to TRBJ1-2; D is ambiguous. Between the trimmed V and J ends, which lost 0 bases and 4 bases, there was a span of 9 bases. CDR1 and CDR2 (germline): DFQATT, SNEGSKA (reference sequence). The CDR3 consists of 13 residues. CDR3 region: CSARDAAIYGYTF. CDR3 bases: TGCAGTGCTAGAGATGCCGCGATCTATGGCTACACCTTC.

The chain has TRBV12-3 or TRBV12-4 and TRBJ1-1; D perhaps matches TRBD1 (6 bases). V was shortened by 4 bases and J by 7 bases, with 16 bases between the two germline ends. The CDR3 sequence is 14 residues long. CDR3 residues: CASSSWTDPDEAFF. CDR3 nucleotides: TGTGCCAGCAGTTCATGGACAGACCCAGATGAAGCTTTCTTT.

On this clonotype itself: A much larger clone lies one base from this, so it may be a read error. As the CDR3 is not closed by the conserved phenylalanine or tryptophan, this likely results from a read error. The chain joins TRBV5-1 to TRBJ1-2; D uncertain. The length of the CDR3 is 12 residues. With 0 bases removed from V and 5 bases from J, the gap between germline ends came to 5 bases. Per the germline V gene, CDR1 is SGHRS and CDR2 is YFSETQ. The CDR3 DNA reads as TGCGCCAGCAGCTTGGCCGGGTATGGCTACACCTAC. Translating it yields CASSLAGYGYTY.

This clonotype was detected a few times. The CDR3 here is CASSQLTSGEETQYF. The CDR3 DNA sequence: TGCGCCAGCAGCCAACTGACTAGCGGGGAAGAGACCCAGTACTTC. The rearrangement uses TRBV4-1 and TRBJ2-5, with TRBD2 matching 11 bases. The CDR3 sequence is 15 residues long. Germline CDR1 is MGHRA and CDR2 is YSYEKL. V dropped 2 bases and J dropped 3; count of bases not matched to a gene: 2.

This chain uses TRBV3-1 with TRBJ1-5, with unresolved D. CDR1 is LGHDT and CDR2 is YNNKEL in the germline V gene (reference sequence). V lost 5 bases and J 1 base, leaving 9 bases between the germline ends. CDR3 length equals 14 residues. The DNA for the CDR3 is TGTGCCAGCAGCACCCAACAGAGCAATCAGCCCCAGCATTTT. Translating gives CASSTQQSNQPQHF.

The chain is built from TRBV12-3 or TRBV12-4 and TRBJ2-1, with 8 positions matching TRBD2. The V and J ends lost 1 base and 8 bases, in that order; junction bases with no gene match: 7. CDR3 length equals 15 residues. This CDR3 reads CASSLGLAGPYEQFF. The CDR3 region has the DNA TGTGCCAGCAGTTTAGGGCTAGCGGGCCCCTATGAGCAGTTCTTC.

This clonotype has only a few counts. V is TRBV20-1 and J is TRBJ1-2; the D is unclear. This CDR3 has 11 amino acids. The V gene lost 2 bases and the J gene lost 8 bases, with 9 bases spanning the gap. The germline V gene encodes CDR1 DFQATT and CDR2 SNEGSKA (reference sequence). The CDR3 loop reads CSARKVRGYTF. The CDR3 DNA follows: TGCAGTGCTAGAAAGGTGCGCGGCTACACCTTC.

The V call is TRBV20-1, the J call TRBJ2-5; D is perhaps TRBD1 (7 bases). The V gene lost 5 bases and the J gene lost 5 bases, with 15 bases spanning the gap. The germline V gene has CDR1 DFQATT and CDR2 SNEGSKA (reference sequence). The CDR3 runs 13 residues. CDR3 DNA: TGCAGTGCTGGCGGGACAGCTGGCGAGACCCAGTACTTC. Translating it yields CSAGGTAGETQYF.

This clonotype turned up a few times. This chain uses TRBV10-2 with TRBJ2-1; TRBD1 might be the D (6 bases). Trimming removed 6 bases at V and 5 bases at J, with 14 bases between. CDR1 is WSHSY and CDR2 is SAAADI in the germline V gene. CDR3 length: 14 residues. The CDR3 DNA is TGCGCCAGCAGAGCAGGGGACATTAACAATGAGCAGTTCTTC. It yields the protein CASRAGDINNEQFF.

This clonotype was seen a handful of times. The chain links TRBV27 to TRBJ1-2, with D possibly being TRBD1 (6 bases). Germline CDR1 reads MNHEY; CDR2 reads SMNVEV (reference sequence). The germline V and J ends were trimmed by 3 bases and 8 bases, with 22 bases remaining between them. CDR3 length: 16 residues. DNA of the CDR3: TGTGCCAGCAGTTTGTTCCCAGGGGTAACTATCGGGGGCTACACCTTC. Its translation: CASSLFPGVTIGGYTF.